One sample yielded the 4 T cell receptor beta chains listed below, sequenced in a study of cytomegalovirus exposure and HLA in healthy donors. The PCR contained 60 Vbeta and 13 Jbeta primers. Using immunoSEQ multiplex PCR, the repertoire was profiled, and TCRdb retains in-frame clones only, with some absent. The table lists some 89,000 clones, about 71% of them singletons. The specimen sequenced was PBMCs. The receptors derive from a man in his 60s in good health and CMV-seronegative.

The gene calls are TRBV2 and TRBJ2-1, with 13 bases that match TRBD2. Germline CDR1 reads SNHLY; CDR2 reads FYNNEI. V dropped 4 bases and J dropped 16; count of bases not matched to a gene: 7. The CDR3 consists of 13 residues. The CDR3 region is CASSAGLAGVIFF. The DNA for the CDR3 is TGTGCCAGCAGTGCAGGACTAGCGGGAGTTATTTTCTTC. Based on the CDR3 plus reference TRBV2 and TRBJ2-1, the full variable domain is EPEVTQTPSHQVTQMGQEVILRCVPISNHLYFYWYRQILGQKVEFLVSFYNNEISEKSEIFDDQFSVERPDGSNFTLKIRSTKLEDSAMYFCASSAGLAGVIFFGPGTRLTVL.

The V gene is TRBV29-1, the J gene TRBJ2-3; 13 bases match TRBD2. Per germline, CDR1 SQVTM and CDR2 ANQGSEA. The CDR3 consists of 15 residues. The V and J ends lost 6 bases and 3 bases, in that order; junction bases with no gene match: 6. The CDR3 is CSVAGTSGKTDTQYF. CDR3 nucleotides: TGCAGCGTCGCCGGGACTAGCGGGAAGACAGATACGCAGTATTTT.

This clone was observed a handful of times. The chain uses TRBV6-5 and TRBJ1-4; 8 nucleotides agree with TRBD1. This CDR3 spans 15 amino acids. Trimming at V came to 5 bases and at J to 2 bases, leaving 4 bases not matched to a gene. Germline loops: CDR1 MNHEY, CDR2 SVGAGI. DNA of the CDR3: TGTGCCAGCAGTCTAACAGGGGGGACTAATGAAAAACTGTTTTTT. It encodes CASSLTGGTNEKLFF.

The V and J genes are TRBV6-1 and TRBJ2-5; 7 bases are shared with TRBD1. The CDR3 covers 13 residues. The junction had 5 bases not matched to a gene; V was cut back by 7 bases and J by 3 bases. CDR1 and CDR2 from the germline V gene are MNHNS and SASEGT. The CDR3 reads CASNIDREETQYF. The DNA of the CDR3 is TGTGCCAGCAACATCGACAGGGAAGAGACCCAGTACTTC.